The 17 T cell receptor beta chains below come from one sample, sequenced in a study of patients and donors after allogeneic stem cell transplantation. One entry per CDR3 protein results from TCRdb running MiXCR on the RT-PCR reads. The sample contains 20,000 or so distinct CDR3 sequences, around 31% of which appear only once. Sequencing used blood, either unsorted or a sorted T cell fraction (not recorded which). The source of these receptors is a human donor who was either an allogeneic HSCT recipient or a stem cell or donor lymphocyte infusion donor (not recorded which). It is not recorded whose cells these are; they may come from a transplant donor.

This clonotype rates as medium-sized. The chain recombines TRBV10-3 with TRBJ1-1; tentative D call: TRBD1 (5 bases). The CDR3 spans 11 residues. Germline V CDR1 and CDR2: ENHRY, SYGVKD. The V and J ends lost 6 bases and 9 bases respectively, with 11 bases between them. CDR3 sequence reads: CAIREDTQAFF. The CDR3 DNA is TGTGCCATCAGAGAGGACACCCAAGCTTTCTTT.

This clonotype was seen many times. V gene TRBV6-6 combines with J gene TRBJ1-2; D is perhaps TRBD1 (6 bases). Germline assignment: CDR1 MNHNY and CDR2 SVGAGI (reference sequence). The CDR3 has 15 amino acids. The germline V and J ends were trimmed by 6 bases and 0 bases, with 14 bases remaining between them. This chain's CDR3 is CASSPYRDTNYGYTF. The CDR3 DNA reads TGTGCCAGCAGCCCATACCGGGACACTAACTATGGCTACACCTTC.

Of note for this clonotype: Given a much more abundant clone one base away, this may be a read error. The conserved phenylalanine or tryptophan is not found at the CDR3 terminus, so this likely reflects a read error. The chain combines TRBV10-3 with TRBJ1-1; perhaps TRBD1 as D (6 bases). Trimming cost V 8 bases and J 3 bases, with 13 bases left between them. Germline V gene lookup returns CDR1 ENHRY and CDR2 SYGVKD. The CDR3 is 13 amino acids. DNA for the CDR3: TGTGCCATCCAGAACAAGGGGGACACTGAAGCTTTCTTG. Its protein product is CAIQNKGDTEAFL.

The chain carries TRBV10-3 and TRBJ1-1; no definite D call. V was pared by 6 bases and J by 2 bases, with 13 bases between. The germline CDR1 and CDR2 sequences are ENHRY and SYGVKD. This CDR3 comprises 14 residues. The CDR3 bases are TGTGCCATCAGCACCTACGGGAGTAACACTGAAGCTTTCTTT. Its protein product is CAISTYGSNTEAFF.

The chain is built from TRBV28 and TRBJ2-5; the D gene is possibly TRBD2 (5 bases). Germline loops: CDR1 MDHEN, CDR2 SYDVKM. The CDR3 spans 15 residues. The germline V and J ends were trimmed by 6 bases and 5 bases, with 19 bases remaining between them. The CDR3 DNA sequence: TGTGCCAGCAGCCCCTCGGGCTTCAGGAGGGAGACCCAGTACTTC. Translated: CASSPSGFRRETQYF. The full variable domain, rest sourced from reference TRBV28 and TRBJ2-5, is DVKVTQSSRYLVKRTGEKVFLECVQDMDHENMFWYRQDPGLGLRLIYFSYDVKMKEKGDIPEGYSVSREKKERFSLILESASTNQTSMYLCASSPSGFRRETQYFGPGTRLLVL.

The table lists this clonotype with a few counts. The J gene is TRBJ2-4, the V gene TRBV5-1; no reliable D call. V was trimmed by 0 bases and J by 5 bases, leaving 9 bases between them. Germline CDR1 and CDR2: SGHRS and YFSETQ. The CDR3 length is 14 residues. CDR3: CASSLVGSQNIQYF. The CDR3 bases are TGCGCCAGCAGCTTGGTTGGCAGCCAAAACATTCAGTACTTC.

J is TRBJ1-5 and V is TRBV5-1; no definite D call. The V gene lost 0 bases and the J gene lost 2 bases, with 9 bases spanning the gap. The CDR3 consists of 15 residues. Germline CDR1 reads SGHRS; CDR2 reads YFSETQ. This CDR3 is CASSLEGFGNQPQHF. The CDR3 coding sequence is TGCGCCAGCAGCTTGGAAGGGTTTGGCAATCAGCCCCAGCATTTT.

This clonotype appeared a few times. This chain joins TRBV12-3 or TRBV12-4 and TRBJ1-2; D gene uncertain. The CDR3 extends over 12 amino acids. V shed 3 bases and J shed 6 bases, with 8 bases lying between them. The CDR3 DNA sequence: TGTGCCAGCAGTTTGTTGGGTCATGGCTACACCTTC. Its protein is CASSLLGHGYTF.

This clonotype was detected a few times. The chain is built from TRBV5-1 and TRBJ1-5; D gene unclear. CDR1 and CDR2 from the germline V gene are SGHRS and YFSETQ. Trimming left V 0 bases short and J 5 bases short, with 9 bases between. The CDR3 is 14 residues long. This CDR3 is CASSLGGSDQPQHF. The CDR3 DNA sequence: TGCGCCAGCAGCTTGGGCGGGAGCGATCAGCCCCAGCATTTT.

The chain employs TRBV16 and TRBJ1-6, with a tentative D call TRBD1 (5 bases). This CDR3 has 14 amino acids. Germline CDR1 KGHSY, CDR2 FQNENV. V shed 7 bases and J shed 7 bases, with 14 bases lying between them. The CDR3 region has the DNA TGTGCCAGCAAAACAGGCTTCTGGAATTCACCCCTCCACTTT. Translation gives CASKTGFWNSPLHF.

The rearrangement uses TRBV9 and TRBJ1-5, with D perhaps TRBD1 (5 bases). Germline V lookup: CDR1 SGDLS, CDR2 YYNGEE. V was cut by 4 bases and J by 4 bases, with 12 bases left in between. This CDR3 has 14 amino acids. DNA of the CDR3: TGTGCCAGCAGCCCGGGACGGCTGAATCAGCCCCAGCATTTT. Residues: CASSPGRLNQPQHF.

This clonotype has more than one count but fewer than ten. The rearrangement uses TRBV29-1 and TRBJ1-3; D remains ambiguous. Germline values: CDR1 SQVTM, CDR2 ANQGSEA. The CDR3 loop spans 13 amino acids. Trimming took 1 base from V and 0 from J, leaving 4 bases between them. In DNA, the CDR3 is TGCAGCGTTGAAGTCTTCTCTGGAAACACCATATATTTT. Encoded protein: CSVEVFSGNTIYF. Looking up the rest from reference TRBV29-1 and TRBJ1-3 gives the full variable domain: SAVISQKPSRDICQRGTSLTIQCQVDSQVTMMFWYRQQPGQSLTLIATANQGSEATYESGFVIDKFPISRPNLTFSTLTVSNMSPEDSSIYLCSVEVFSGNTIYFGEGSWLTVV.

This clonotype was counted between two and nine times. The chain is built from TRBV24-1 and TRBJ1-2; D uncertain. Germline CDR1 and CDR2: KGHDR and SFDVKD. The CDR3 sequence is 11 residues long. Trimming shortened V by 1 base and J by 8 bases, and 4 bases separated the two germline ends. The CDR3 region is CATSDLRGYTF. CDR3 coding DNA: TGTGCCACCAGTGATTTACGGGGCTACACCTTC.

The chain links TRBV20-1 to TRBJ1-4; D not certain. This CDR3 comprises 14 residues. The germline V and J ends were trimmed by 6 bases and 8 bases, with 19 bases remaining between them. The germline V gene has CDR1 DFQATT and CDR2 SNEGSKA (reference sequence). CDR3: CSASGLASKEKLFF. As DNA, the CDR3 is TGCAGTGCATCAGGACTGGCGTCGAAGGAAAAACTGTTTTTT.

The J gene is TRBJ1-5, the V gene TRBV28, with 11 bases lining up with TRBD1. Germline V gives CDR1 MDHEN, CDR2 SYDVKM. The CDR3 runs 16 residues. The ends lost 5 bases at V and 4 bases at J; junction bases unmatched: 7. The chain's CDR3 is CASSPSDRGRNQPQHF. The CDR3 DNA sequence: TGTGCCAGCAGTCCATCGGACAGGGGGCGGAATCAGCCCCAGCATTTT.

The chain recombines TRBV5-8 with TRBJ2-4; weak D call: TRBD1 (5 bases). Germline V CDR1 and CDR2: SGHTS, YDEGEE. V was pared by 2 bases and J by 4 bases, with 10 bases between. The CDR3 consists of 14 residues. CDR3 protein: CASSFRAGKNIQYF. CDR3 nucleotide sequence: TGTGCCAGCAGCTTCAGGGCAGGAAAAAACATTCAGTACTTC.

This clonotype turned up a few times. The chain has TRBV9 and TRBJ1-2, with D perhaps matching TRBD1 (5 bases). Germline V gene data show CDR1 as SGDLS and CDR2 as YYNGEE. Trimming left V 3 bases short and J 3 bases short, with 18 bases between. The CDR3 has 16 residues. CDR3: CASSAHREGNDYGYTF. The CDR3 DNA reads as TGTGCCAGCAGCGCCCATCGAGAGGGGAACGACTATGGCTACACCTTC.